These T cell receptor beta chains were read from a single sample in a study of siplizumab effects on memory and regulatory T cells. Data came from immunoSEQ multiplex PCR; TCRdb stores just in-frame clones and leaves some out. The sample yields about 100,000 clones, around 92% seen once. The specimen was Tregs sorted from blood. These receptors came from a human donor in good health. Both conserved end residues are part of each CDR3. The D gene is left open where the match is weak. Clone size is shown for a subset of rows, as once, few, many or a class of expanded clone.

D	V	size	J	DNA	CDR3
NA	TRBV5-1	once	TRBJ2-3	TGCGCCAGCAGCTATCACACAGATACGCAGTATTTT	CASSYHTDTQYF
TRBD2	TRBV20-1	once	TRBJ2-3	TGCAGTCTGTTGACCGGGACTAGCTCACATTTT	CSLLTGTSSHF
TRBD2	TRBV6-5	NA	TRBJ2-1	TGTGCCAGCAGTTTGGGACTAGCGGGTAACAATGAGCAGTTCTTC	CASSLGLAGNNEQFF
TRBD2	TRBV7-9	NA	TRBJ2-7	TGTGCCAGCAGCTTAGCTCCTAGCGGGACTTACGAGCAGTACTTC	CASSLAPSGTYEQYF
NA	TRBV6-5	NA	TRBJ1-1	TGTGCCACACGATACGTATCTTTGGGCACTGAAGCTTTCTTT	CATRYVSLGTEAFF
NA	TRBV7-2	NA	TRBJ1-5	TGTGCCAGCAGCCAAATGTCTTCGAGCAATCAGCCCCAGCATTTT	CASSQMSSSNQPQHF
NA	TRBV5-4	NA	TRBJ1-6	TGTGCCAGCAGCTTGGGGATCGACCCCTATAATTCACCCCTCCACTTT	CASSLGIDPYNSPLHF
NA	TRBV6-4	once	TRBJ2-3	TGTGCCAGCAGGGAAGGGGTGGCCACAGATACGCAGTATTTT	CASREGVATDTQYF
NA	TRBV7-9	NA	TRBJ1-1	TGTGCCAGCAGCTTTGTATTTTTACAGGGAGGGGGTGAAGCTTTCTTT	CASSFVFLQGGGEAFF
TRBD1	TRBV27	NA	TRBJ2-7	TGTGCCAGCAGTAGAGACAGGGGGGCCTCCTACGAGCAGTACTTC	CASSRDRGASYEQYF
NA	TRBV20-1	NA	TRBJ2-1	TGCAGTGCTTATCGTCGCAGAGAGCAGTTCTTC	CSAYRRREQFF
TRBD1	TRBV19	NA	TRBJ2-7	TGTGCCAGTAGTTTCAAACCGGGACAGGAGTACGAGCAGTACTTC	CASSFKPGQEYEQYF
NA	TRBV5-1	NA	TRBJ2-1	TGCGCCAGCAGCTTAGGACTCACCAATGAGCAGTTCTTC	CASSLGLTNEQFF
NA	TRBV29-1	NA	TRBJ2-1	TGCAGCGTTGAATCGCTACGCTACAATGAGCAGTTCTTC	CSVESLRYNEQFF
NA	TRBV19	NA	TRBJ2-1	TGTGCCAGTAACAAGGACTACTCCTACAATGAGCAGTTCTTC	CASNKDYSYNEQFF
TRBD1	TRBV7-9	NA	TRBJ2-3	TGTGCCAGCAAATTGACAAGCGGACAGGTTGGAGATACGCAGTATTTT	CASKLTSGQVGDTQYF
NA	TRBV15	NA	TRBJ2-4	TGTGCCACCAGCAGAGTTGGGCAAAACATTCAGTACTTC	CATSRVGQNIQYF
TRBD1	TRBV9	NA	TRBJ2-1	TGTGCCAGCAGCGGGCACAGGGGACCCTACAATGAGCAGTTCTTC	CASSGHRGPYNEQFF
NA	TRBV28	once	TRBJ2-1	TGTGCCAGCAGTTACCTTCGCTCCTACAATGAGCAGTTCTTC	CASSYLRSYNEQFF
NA	TRBV13	NA	TRBJ2-1	TGTGCCAGCAGCTTATGGGATACGGGTTTCTACAATGAGCAGTTCTTC	CASSLWDTGFYNEQFF
NA	TRBV18	NA	TRBJ1-1	TGTGCCAGCTCACCACAGGGACGGGAGGCTTTCTTT	CASSPQGREAFF
NA	TRBV28	NA	TRBJ1-3	TGTGCCAGCAGTTTCATACGACAGGAGGGTGGAAACACCATATATTTT	CASSFIRQEGGNTIYF
TRBD2	TRBV19	NA	TRBJ2-7	TGTGCCAGTAGTGGAGAAACTAGCGGGAGGTACGAGCAGTACTTC	CASSGETSGRYEQYF
NA	TRBV7-9	NA	TRBJ1-1	TGTGCCAGCAGCCCCCAATTGCTACCGAACACTGAAGCTTTCTTT	CASSPQLLPNTEAFF
NA	TRBV10-3	NA	TRBJ2-3	TGTGCCATCAGTGAAACCGGGTCGCAGTATTTT	CAISETGSQYF
TRBD1	TRBV5-6	NA	TRBJ2-5	TGTGCCAGCAGCGCCGTCGGGACAGAAGAGACCCAGTACTTC	CASSAVGTEETQYF
NA	TRBV19	NA	TRBJ2-1	TGTGCCAGTACAGGATTCAATGAGCAGTTCTTC	CASTGFNEQFF
NA	TRBV29-1	NA	TRBJ1-3	TGCAGCGTTAGACAGATTTCCTCTGGAAACACCATATATTTT	CSVRQISSGNTIYF
TRBD1	TRBV19	NA	TRBJ2-3	TGTGCCAGTACCTTGGGACCGGGACAGGTTCTCACAGATACGCAGTATTTT	CASTLGPGQVLTDTQYF
NA	TRBV13	NA	TRBJ2-1	TGTGCCAGCAGCTTATTGCCCAGTGGGGTAGCCCCAGGGGACAATGAACAGTTCTTC	CASSLLPSGVAPGDNEQFF
TRBD1	TRBV11-3	NA	TRBJ2-1	TGTGCCAGCAGTGGGGACAGGGGGCGCAATGAGCAGTTCTTC	CASSGDRGRNEQFF
NA	TRBV30	NA	TRBJ1-1	TGTGCCTGGAGTGTATTTAGGGGGACTGAAGCTTTCTTT	CAWSVFRGTEAFF
TRBD2	TRBV10-1	NA	TRBJ2-5	TGCGCCAGCAGTGCTCTAGCGGGGCAAGAGACCCAGTACTTC	CASSALAGQETQYF
NA	TRBV4-1	few	TRBJ2-3	TGCGCCAGCAGCCAAGATCAGGATACGCAGTATTTT	CASSQDQDTQYF
NA	TRBV7-8	NA	TRBJ2-3	TGTGCCAGCAGCCTCAGGGGGGGGGTTGTTAGCACAGATACGCAGTATTTT	CASSLRGGVVSTDTQYF
NA	TRBV2	once	TRBJ2-1	TGTGCCAGCAGTGAAGAGTCGCAGTTCTTC	CASSEESQFF
NA	TRBV25-1	NA	TRBJ2-2	TGTGCCAGCAGTGTTTCAGGGGATAGTAGGACCGGGGAGCTGTTTTTT	CASSVSGDSRTGELFF
TRBD1	TRBV7-9	NA	TRBJ1-2	TGTGCCAGCAGCTTTGGGACAGCCTCTTCCGGCTATGGCTACACCTTC	CASSFGTASSGYGYTF
NA	TRBV10-3	NA	TRBJ2-3	TGTGCCATCAGGGACAGTCCTATAGTAGATACGCAGTATTTT	CAIRDSPIVDTQYF
NA	TRBV10-1	NA	TRBJ2-4	TGCGCCAGCAGTGAGTCCGGGTTCCAAAACATTCAGTACTTC	CASSESGFQNIQYF
NA	TRBV5-1	NA	TRBJ2-5	TGCGCCAGCTGGGCCGGTGGGGGAGAGACCCAGTACTTC	CASWAGGGETQYF
NA	TRBV5-1	once	TRBJ2-1	TGCGCCAGCAGCTTGGTGGTTCTTGGCGACAATGAGCAGTTCTTC	CASSLVVLGDNEQFF
NA	TRBV19	NA	TRBJ1-3	TGTGCCACCATGGGTGCTCGGGAAAAGGTCCTATATTTT	CATMGAREKVLYF